Listed below are T cell receptor beta chains from one sample, sequenced in a study of T cell responses to AZD1222 COVID-19 vaccine. Measured with immunoSEQ multiplex PCR; TCRdb has only the in-frame clones, and not every one. The sample has some 170,000 clones; 85% to 90% are singletons. The sequenced sample was peripheral blood, obtained on day 0 of AZD1222 vaccination. The receptors shown here come from an adult in good health. The conserved cysteine and the conserved F or W are not part of the CDR3 here. The D gene is left open where the match is weak.

v_call	d_call	cdr3_aa
TRBV7-6	NA	ASSQTGGTDTQY
TRBV6-5	NA	ASTQVAPNTGELF
TRBV5-1	NA	ASSRDPKTQY
TRBV10-2	NA	ASTRPTQGIYEQY
TRBV5-1	NA	ASSPSGSSGNTIY
TRBV28	TRBD1	ASSHPTGLNTEAF
TRBV2	NA	ASSRGINTGELF
TRBV5-1	TRBD1	ASSPGTGGAGAF
TRBV2	NA	ASSPLVNTEAF
TRBV10-3	NA	AIGEVIPNTEAF
TRBV5-1	NA	ASSLASKQNTEAF
TRBV14	TRBD1	ASSQVGTANTEAF
TRBV11-2	NA	ASSPTGNQPQH
TRBV25-1	TRBD1	ASSAGTGGIGSTEAF
TRBV30	TRBD2	AWSHPGLAGSTDTQY
TRBV19	NA	ASMRLSGTPQPQH
TRBV19	NA	ASSSLAGTYNEQF